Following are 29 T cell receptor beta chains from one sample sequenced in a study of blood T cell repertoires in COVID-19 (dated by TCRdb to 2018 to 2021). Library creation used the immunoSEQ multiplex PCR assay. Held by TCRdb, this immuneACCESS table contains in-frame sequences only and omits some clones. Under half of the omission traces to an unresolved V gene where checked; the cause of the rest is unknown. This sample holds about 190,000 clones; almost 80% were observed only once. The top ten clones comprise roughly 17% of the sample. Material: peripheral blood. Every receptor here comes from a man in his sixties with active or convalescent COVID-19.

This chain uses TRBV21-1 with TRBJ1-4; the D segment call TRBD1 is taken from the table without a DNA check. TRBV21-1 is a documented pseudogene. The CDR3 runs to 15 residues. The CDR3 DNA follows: TGTGCCAGCAGGAAACCGGGACAGGGGAATGAAAAACTGTTTTTT. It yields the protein CASRKPGQGNEKLFF.

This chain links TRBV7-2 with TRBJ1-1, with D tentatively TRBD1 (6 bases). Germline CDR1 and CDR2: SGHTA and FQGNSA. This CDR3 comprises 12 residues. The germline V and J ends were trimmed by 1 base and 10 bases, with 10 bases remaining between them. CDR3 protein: CASSLEQGGAFF. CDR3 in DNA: TGTGCCAGCAGCTTAGAACAGGGTGGAGCTTTCTTT.

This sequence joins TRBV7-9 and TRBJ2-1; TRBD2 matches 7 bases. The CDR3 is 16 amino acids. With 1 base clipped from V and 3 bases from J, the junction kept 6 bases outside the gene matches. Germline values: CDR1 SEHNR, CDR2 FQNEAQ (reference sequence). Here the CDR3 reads CASSLEPSGLYNEQFF. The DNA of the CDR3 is TGTGCCAGCAGCTTAGAACCTAGCGGACTCTACAATGAGCAGTTCTTC.

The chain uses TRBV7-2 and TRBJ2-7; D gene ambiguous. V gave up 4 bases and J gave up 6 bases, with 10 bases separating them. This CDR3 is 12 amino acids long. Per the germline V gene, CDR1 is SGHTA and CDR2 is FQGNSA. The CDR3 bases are TGTGCCAGCAGCTCTTCCCGGAGCGAGCAGTACTTC. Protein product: CASSSSRSEQYF. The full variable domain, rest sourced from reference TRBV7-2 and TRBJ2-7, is GAGVSQSPSNKVTEKGKDVELRCDPISGHTALYWYRQSLGQGLEFLIYFQGNSAPDKSGLPSDRFSAERTGGSVSTLTIQRTQQEDSAVYLCASSSSRSEQYFGPGTRLTVT.

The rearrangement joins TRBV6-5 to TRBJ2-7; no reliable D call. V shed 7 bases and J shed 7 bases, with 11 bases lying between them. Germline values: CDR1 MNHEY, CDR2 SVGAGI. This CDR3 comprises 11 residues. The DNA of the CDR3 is TGTGCCAGCAAAACCCCTAGGGAGCAGTACTTC. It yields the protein CASKTPREQYF.

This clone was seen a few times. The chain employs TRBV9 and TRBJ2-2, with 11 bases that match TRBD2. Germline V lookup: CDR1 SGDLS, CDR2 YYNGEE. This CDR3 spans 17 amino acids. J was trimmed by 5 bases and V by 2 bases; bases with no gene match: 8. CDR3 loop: CASSVSGRASGTGELFF. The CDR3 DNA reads TGTGCCAGCAGCGTTAGCGGGAGGGCAAGCGGGACCGGGGAGCTGTTTTTT.

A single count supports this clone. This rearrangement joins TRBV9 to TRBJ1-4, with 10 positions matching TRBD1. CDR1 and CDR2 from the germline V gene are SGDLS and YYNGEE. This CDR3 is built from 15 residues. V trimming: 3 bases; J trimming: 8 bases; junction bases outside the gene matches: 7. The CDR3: CASSAGTGEWEKLFF. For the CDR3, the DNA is TGTGCCAGCAGCGCCGGGACAGGGGAATGGGAAAAACTGTTTTTT.

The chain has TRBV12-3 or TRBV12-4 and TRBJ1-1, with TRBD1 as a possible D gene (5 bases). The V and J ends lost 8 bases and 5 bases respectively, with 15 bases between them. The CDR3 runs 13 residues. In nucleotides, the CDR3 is TGTGCCAGCTCAAAGGGGTTCAATACTGAAGCTTTCTTT. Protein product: CASSKGFNTEAFF.

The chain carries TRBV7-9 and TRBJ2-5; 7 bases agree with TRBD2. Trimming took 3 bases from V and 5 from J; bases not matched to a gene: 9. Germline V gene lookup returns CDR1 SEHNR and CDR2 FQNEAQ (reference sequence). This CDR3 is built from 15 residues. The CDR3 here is CASSFSYGGGETQYF. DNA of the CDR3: TGTGCCAGCAGCTTCTCGTACGGGGGAGGGGAGACCCAGTACTTC. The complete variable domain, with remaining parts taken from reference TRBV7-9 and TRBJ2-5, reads DTGVSQNPRHKITKRGQNVTFRCDPISEHNRLYWYRQTLGQGPEFLTYFQNEAQLEKSRLLSDRFSAERPKGSFSTLEIQRTEQGDSAMYLCASSFSYGGGETQYFGPGTRLLVL.

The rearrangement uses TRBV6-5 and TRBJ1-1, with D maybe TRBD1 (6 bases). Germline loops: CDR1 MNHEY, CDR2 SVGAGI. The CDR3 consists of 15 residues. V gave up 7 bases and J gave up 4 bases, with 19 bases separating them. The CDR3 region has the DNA TGTGCCAGCAATCCCCGGGGGGGGCCGGGCACTGAAGCTTTCTTT. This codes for CASNPRGGPGTEAFF.

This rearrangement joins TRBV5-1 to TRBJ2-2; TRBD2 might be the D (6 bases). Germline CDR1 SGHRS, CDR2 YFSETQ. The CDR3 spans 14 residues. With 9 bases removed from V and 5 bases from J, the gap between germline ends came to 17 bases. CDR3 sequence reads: CATGPGGGTGELFF. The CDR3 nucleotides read TGCGCCACCGGACCCGGGGGTGGGACCGGGGAGCTGTTTTTT.

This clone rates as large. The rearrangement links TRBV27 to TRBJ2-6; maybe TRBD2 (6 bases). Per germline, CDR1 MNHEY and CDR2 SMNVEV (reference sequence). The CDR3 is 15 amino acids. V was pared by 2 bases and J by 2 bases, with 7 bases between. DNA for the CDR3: TGTGCCAGCAGTTTAGGAGGGACTGGGGCCAACGTCCTGACTTTC. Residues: CASSLGGTGANVLTF.

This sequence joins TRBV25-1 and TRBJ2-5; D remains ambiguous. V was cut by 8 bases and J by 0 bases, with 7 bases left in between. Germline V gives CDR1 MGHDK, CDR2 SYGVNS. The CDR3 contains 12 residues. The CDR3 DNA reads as TGTGCCAGCGGCAAGTACCAAGAGACCCAGTACTTC. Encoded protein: CASGKYQETQYF.

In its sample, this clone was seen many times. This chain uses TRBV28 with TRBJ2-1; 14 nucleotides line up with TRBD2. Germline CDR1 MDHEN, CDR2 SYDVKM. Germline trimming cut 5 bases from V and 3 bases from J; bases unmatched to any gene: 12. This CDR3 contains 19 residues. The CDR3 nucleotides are TGTGCCAGCAGTCCGATCCCGGGACTAGCGGGAGATAGCTACAATGAGCAGTTCTTC. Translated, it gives CASSPIPGLAGDSYNEQFF.

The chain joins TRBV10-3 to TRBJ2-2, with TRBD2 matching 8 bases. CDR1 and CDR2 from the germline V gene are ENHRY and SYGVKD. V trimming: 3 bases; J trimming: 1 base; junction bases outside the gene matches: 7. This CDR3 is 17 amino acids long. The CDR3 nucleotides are TGTGCCATCAGTGACATGACTAGCGTGAAGAACACCGGGGAGCTGTTTTTT. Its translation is CAISDMTSVKNTGELFF.

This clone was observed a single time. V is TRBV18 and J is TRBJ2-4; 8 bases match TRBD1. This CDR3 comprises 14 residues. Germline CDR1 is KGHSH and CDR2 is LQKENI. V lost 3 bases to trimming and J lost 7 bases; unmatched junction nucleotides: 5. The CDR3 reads CASSPRTGTNIQYF. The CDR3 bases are TGTGCCAGCTCACCTCGGACAGGGACGAACATTCAGTACTTC.

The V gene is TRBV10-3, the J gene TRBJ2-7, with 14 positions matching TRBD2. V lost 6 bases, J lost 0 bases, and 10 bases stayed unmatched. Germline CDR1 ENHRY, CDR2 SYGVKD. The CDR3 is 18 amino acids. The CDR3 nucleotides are TGTGCCATCAGCCGACAGGGACTAGCGGGGGCCAGCTCCTACGAGCAGTACTTC. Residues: CAISRQGLAGASSYEQYF.

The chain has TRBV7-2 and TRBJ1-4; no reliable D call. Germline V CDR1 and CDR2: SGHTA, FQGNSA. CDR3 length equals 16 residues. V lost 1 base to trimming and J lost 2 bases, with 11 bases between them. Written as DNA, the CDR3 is TGTGCCAGCAGCTTAGTCTTTGGAGTCACTAATGAAAAACTGTTTTTT. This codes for CASSLVFGVTNEKLFF.

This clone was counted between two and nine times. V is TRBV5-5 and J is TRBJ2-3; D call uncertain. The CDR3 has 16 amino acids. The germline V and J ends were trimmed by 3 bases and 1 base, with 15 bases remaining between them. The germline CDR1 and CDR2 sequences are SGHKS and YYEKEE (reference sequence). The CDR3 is CASSYPVSPGTDTQYF. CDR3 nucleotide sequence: TGTGCCAGCAGCTACCCCGTGAGCCCGGGCACAGATACGCAGTATTTT. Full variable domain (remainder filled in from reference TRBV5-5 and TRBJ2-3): DAGVTQSPTHLIKTRGQQVTLRCSPISGHKSVSWYQQVLGQGPQFIFQYYEKEERGRGNFPDRFSARQFPNYSSELNVNALLLGDSALYLCASSYPVSPGTDTQYFGPGTRLTVL.

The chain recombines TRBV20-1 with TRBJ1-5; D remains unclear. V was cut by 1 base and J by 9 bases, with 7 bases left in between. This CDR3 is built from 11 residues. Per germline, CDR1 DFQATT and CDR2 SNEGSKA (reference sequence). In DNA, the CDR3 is TGCAGTGCTAGAGGAAGTAGGCCCCAGCATTTT. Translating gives CSARGSRPQHF.

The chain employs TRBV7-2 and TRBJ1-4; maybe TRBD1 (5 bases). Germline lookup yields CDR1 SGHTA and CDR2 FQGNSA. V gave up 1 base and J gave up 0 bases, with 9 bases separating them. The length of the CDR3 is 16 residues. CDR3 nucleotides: TGTGCCAGCAGCTTAGACGGGACTGCAACTAATGAAAAACTGTTTTTT. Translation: CASSLDGTATNEKLFF.

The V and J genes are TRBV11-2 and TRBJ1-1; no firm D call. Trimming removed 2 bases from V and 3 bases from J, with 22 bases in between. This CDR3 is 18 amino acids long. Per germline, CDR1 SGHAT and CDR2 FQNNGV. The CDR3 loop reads CASSLLGGRLMWDTEAFF. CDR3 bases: TGTGCCAGCAGCTTATTGGGAGGCCGGTTAATGTGGGACACTGAAGCTTTCTTT.

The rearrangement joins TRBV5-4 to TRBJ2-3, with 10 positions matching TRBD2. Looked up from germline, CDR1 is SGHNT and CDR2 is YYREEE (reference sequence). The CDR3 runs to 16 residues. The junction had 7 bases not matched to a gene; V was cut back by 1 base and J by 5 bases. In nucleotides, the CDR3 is TGTGCCAGCAGCTTGTGGACTAGCGGAAGCGGAGATACGCAGTATTTT. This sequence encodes CASSLWTSGSGDTQYF.

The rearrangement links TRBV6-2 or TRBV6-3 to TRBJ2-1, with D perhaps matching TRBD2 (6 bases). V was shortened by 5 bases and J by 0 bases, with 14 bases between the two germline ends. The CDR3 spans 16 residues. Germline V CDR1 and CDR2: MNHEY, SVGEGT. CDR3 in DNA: TGTGCCAGCAGTGCTCAGGACTACCTCTCCTACAATGAGCAGTTCTTC. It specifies CASSAQDYLSYNEQFF.

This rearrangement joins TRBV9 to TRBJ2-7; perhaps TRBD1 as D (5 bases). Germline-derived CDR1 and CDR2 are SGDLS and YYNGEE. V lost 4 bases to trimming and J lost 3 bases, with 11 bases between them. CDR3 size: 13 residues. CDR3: CASSRTGLYEQYF. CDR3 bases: TGTGCCAGCAGCCGTACAGGCCTCTACGAGCAGTACTTC.

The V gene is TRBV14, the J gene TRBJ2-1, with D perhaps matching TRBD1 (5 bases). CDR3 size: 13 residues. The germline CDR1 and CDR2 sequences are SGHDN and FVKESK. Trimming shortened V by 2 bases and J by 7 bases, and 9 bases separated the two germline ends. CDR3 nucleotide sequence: TGTGCCAGCAGCCAATACAGGTTTAATGAGCAGTTCTTC. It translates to CASSQYRFNEQFF. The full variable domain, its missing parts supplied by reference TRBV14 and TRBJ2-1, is EAGVTQFPSHSVIEKGQTVTLRCDPISGHDNLYWYRRVMGKEIKFLLHFVKESKQDESGMPNNRFLAERTGGTYSTLKVQPAELEDSGVYFCASSQYRFNEQFFGPGTRLTVL.

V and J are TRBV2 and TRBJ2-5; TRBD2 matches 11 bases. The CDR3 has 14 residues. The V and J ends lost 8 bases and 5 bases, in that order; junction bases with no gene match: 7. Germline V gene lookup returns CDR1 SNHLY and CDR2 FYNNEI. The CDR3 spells CASGLAGGPETQYF. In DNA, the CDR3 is TGTGCCAGCGGGTTAGCGGGAGGGCCGGAGACCCAGTACTTC.

In nucleotides, the CDR3 is TGTGCCAGCAGCCAAGATACACTAGCGGTATACGAGCAGTACTTC. It specifies CASSQDTLAVYEQYF. The gene calls are TRBV3-1 (or the pseudogene TRBV3-2) and TRBJ2-7; 8 positions agree with TRBD2. V shed 0 bases and J 4 bases; nucleotides not matched to a gene: 5. The CDR3 covers 15 residues. The germline CDR1 and CDR2 sequences are LGHDT and YNNKEL (reference sequence).

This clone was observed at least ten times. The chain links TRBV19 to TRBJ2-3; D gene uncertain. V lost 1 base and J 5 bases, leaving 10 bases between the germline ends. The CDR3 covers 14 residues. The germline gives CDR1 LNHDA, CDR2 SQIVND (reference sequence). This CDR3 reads CASSIAAGRDTQYF. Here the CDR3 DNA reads TGTGCCAGTAGTATAGCCGCAGGAAGAGATACGCAGTATTTT.